The 17 T cell receptor beta chains in this list originate from one sample, sequenced in a study of shared T cell receptors in the human thymus. Profiling relied on immunoSEQ multiplex PCR, and the TCRdb table lists in-frame clones only, not all of them. The repertoire holds about 610,000 clones, with 85% to 90% as singletons. The same sample was also studied in work on human thymus T cells.

The sequencing sample was made of thymocytes. Receptors were obtained from a boy under three years old with a congenital heart defect.

The CDR3 coding sequence is TGCGCCAGCAGCCAAGATTCGGGCGGGGGGATCGGCACTGAAGCTTTCTTT. Encoded protein: CASSQDSGGGIGTEAFF. The chain recombines TRBV4-1 with TRBJ1-1; tentatively, D is TRBD1 (5 bases). The germline V gene has CDR1 MGHRA and CDR2 YSYEKL. Trimming stripped 0 bases from V and 4 bases from J, with 18 bases between. There are 17 residues in the CDR3.

The V gene is TRBV19, the J gene TRBJ2-7, with 8 bases that match TRBD2. Germline CDR1 LNHDA, CDR2 SQIVND (reference sequence). V was clipped by 10 bases and J by 0 bases; unmatched bases: 11. The CDR3 totals 15 residues. CDR3 region: CATQRLATSSYEQYF. The CDR3 nucleotides read TGTGCCACCCAGCGACTAGCGACAAGCTCCTACGAGCAGTACTTC.

The chain links TRBV5-4 to TRBJ2-3; 8 bases agree with TRBD2. V dropped 0 bases and J dropped 1; count of bases not matched to a gene: 4. The germline V gene encodes CDR1 SGHNT and CDR2 YYREEE (reference sequence). The CDR3 loop spans 16 amino acids. CDR3 residues: CASSLGTSGRTDTQYF. The CDR3 DNA sequence: TGTGCCAGCAGCTTGGGAACTAGCGGACGCACAGATACGCAGTATTTT. The full variable domain, its missing parts supplied by reference TRBV5-4 and TRBJ2-3, is ETGVTQSPTHLIKTRGQQVTLRCSSQSGHNTVSWYQQALGQGPQFIFQYYREEENGRGNFPPRFSGLQFPNYSSELNVNALELDDSALYLCASSLGTSGRTDTQYFGPGTRLTVL.

J is TRBJ2-2 and V is TRBV5-6, with D unclear. CDR1 and CDR2 from the germline V gene are SGHDT and YYEEEE. The CDR3 runs to 14 residues. Trimming removed 3 bases from V and 6 bases from J, with 12 bases in between. The CDR3 is CASSYIDAAGELFF. For the CDR3, the DNA is TGTGCCAGCAGCTACATAGACGCGGCCGGGGAGCTGTTTTTT.

This clone appeared a single time. V is TRBV28 and J is TRBJ1-5; possible D gene TRBD1, 6 bases. Per the germline V gene, CDR1 is MDHEN and CDR2 is SYDVKM. Trimming removed 5 bases from V and 5 bases from J, with 10 bases in between. The CDR3 totals 13 residues. The CDR3 protein is CASSTPGDQPQHF. Here the CDR3 DNA reads TGTGCCAGCAGTACACCAGGGGATCAGCCCCAGCATTTT. The complete variable domain, with remaining parts taken from reference TRBV28 and TRBJ1-5, reads DVKVTQSSRYLVKRTGEKVFLECVQDMDHENMFWYRQDPGLGLRLIYFSYDVKMKEKGDIPEGYSVSREKKERFSLILESASTNQTSMYLCASSTPGDQPQHFGDGTRLSIL.

The chain couples TRBV21-1 to TRBJ1-1; TRBD1 is taken as the D call from the table, unchecked against the DNA. TRBV21-1 is listed as a pseudogene. CDR3 length equals 13 residues. The CDR3 nucleotides read TGTGCCAGCAGCAAAGTACCAGACACTGAAGCTTTCTTT. Its protein is CASSKVPDTEAFF.

The chain couples TRBV19 to TRBJ1-2; 9 bases agree with TRBD1. The CDR3 consists of 15 residues. Germline loops: CDR1 LNHDA, CDR2 SQIVND (reference sequence). With 5 bases clipped from V and 1 base from J, the junction kept 5 bases outside the gene matches. As DNA, the CDR3 is TGTGCCAGTAGTGTGGGACAGGGAAATAACTATGGCTACACCTTC. Translating gives CASSVGQGNNYGYTF.

This rearrangement joins TRBV7-3 to TRBJ2-5; TRBD2 aligns across 7 bases. Germline CDR1 is SGHTA and CDR2 is FQGTGA. The CDR3 sequence is 15 residues long. V shed 2 bases and J 0 bases; nucleotides not matched to a gene: 3. CDR3 protein: CASSLGGGYQETQYF. CDR3 bases: TGTGCCAGCAGCTTAGGGGGGGGGTACCAAGAGACCCAGTACTTC.

This clone has a single count. This rearrangement joins TRBV19 to TRBJ2-5; 12 nucleotides agree with TRBD1. After removal of 8 bases from V and 2 bases from J, the junction contained 3 bases not matched to a gene. Germline CDR1 is LNHDA and CDR2 is SQIVND (reference sequence). This CDR3 is 14 amino acids long. CDR3 protein: CASGGQGAQETQYF. CDR3 DNA: TGTGCCAGTGGGGGACAGGGGGCACAAGAGACCCAGTACTTC. The full variable domain, its missing parts supplied by reference TRBV19 and TRBJ2-5, is DGGITQSPKYLFRKEGQNVTLSCEQNLNHDAMYWYRQDPGQGLRLIYYSQIVNDFQKGDIAEGYSVSREKKESFPLTVTSAQKNPTAFYLCASGGQGAQETQYFGPGTRLLVL.

This chain links TRBV9 with TRBJ2-7; 11 bases align to TRBD2. The trim removed 2 bases at V and 2 bases at J, leaving 9 bases unmatched. This CDR3 has 17 amino acids. Germline V gene lookup returns CDR1 SGDLS and CDR2 YYNGEE. CDR3 sequence: CASSVGELAGVPYEQYF. For the CDR3, the DNA is TGTGCCAGCAGCGTCGGGGAACTAGCGGGAGTTCCCTACGAGCAGTACTTC.

CDR3 DNA: TGTGCCAGCAGCCCCTTGGCGGCGCGCACCTACGAGCAGTACTTC. It codes for CASSPLAARTYEQYF. The chain is built from TRBV7-6 and TRBJ2-7; no clear D gene. From germline, CDR1 is SGHVS and CDR2 FNYEAQ. The CDR3 contains 15 residues. V was clipped by 5 bases and J by 2 bases, with 16 bases between them.

This rearrangement joins TRBV7-9 to TRBJ2-7, with TRBD2 matching 8 bases. V trimming: 5 bases; J trimming: 0 bases; junction bases outside the gene matches: 6. This CDR3 has 15 residues. Germline loops: CDR1 SEHNR, CDR2 FQNEAQ (reference sequence). In DNA, the CDR3 is TGTGCCAGCAGCCAGCGGGGGAATAGCTCCTACGAGCAGTACTTC. Translation gives CASSQRGNSSYEQYF.

The chain joins TRBV5-5 to TRBJ2-7; maybe TRBD2 (6 bases). The CDR3 sequence is 14 residues long. In germline, CDR1 is SGHKS, CDR2 YYEKEE (reference sequence). Trimming cost V 4 bases and J 0 bases, with 11 bases left between them. As DNA, the CDR3 is TGTGCCAGCAGCAGGGACTGGGTCTCCTACGAGCAGTACTTC. It specifies CASSRDWVSYEQYF.

The sample holds one count of this clone. J is TRBJ2-1 and V is TRBV10-2; D might be TRBD2 (6 bases). V was pared by 0 bases and J by 0 bases, with 9 bases between. The germline V gene encodes CDR1 WSHSY and CDR2 SAAADI. The CDR3 totals 16 residues. In DNA form, the CDR3 reads TGCGCCAGCAGTGAGTCGGTGGGGGGCTCCTACAATGAGCAGTTCTTC. It is translated as CASSESVGGSYNEQFF.

This sequence joins TRBV28 and TRBJ2-3; D might be TRBD2 (6 bases). Germline assignment: CDR1 MDHEN and CDR2 SYDVKM. The germline V and J ends were trimmed by 5 bases and 2 bases, with 20 bases remaining between them. The CDR3 is 17 amino acids. DNA of the CDR3: TGTGCCAGCAGTGATGGGGGAAGGCGGGGCAACACAGATACGCAGTATTTT. This gives the protein CASSDGGRRGNTDTQYF. The full variable domain, completed using reference TRBV28 and TRBJ2-3, is DVKVTQSSRYLVKRTGEKVFLECVQDMDHENMFWYRQDPGLGLRLIYFSYDVKMKEKGDIPEGYSVSREKKERFSLILESASTNQTSMYLCASSDGGRRGNTDTQYFGPGTRLTVL.

The chain recombines TRBV5-6 with TRBJ1-1; 7 bases are a match to TRBD1. This CDR3 has 16 amino acids. Germline trimming cut 3 bases from V and 1 base from J; bases unmatched to any gene: 9. Per the germline V gene, CDR1 is SGHDT and CDR2 is YYEEEE. The CDR3 DNA follows: TGTGCCAGCAGCTCGGATCCGGGACAGTCGAACACTGAAGCTTTCTTT. This sequence encodes CASSSDPGQSNTEAFF.

The chain employs TRBV6-5 and TRBJ2-6; perhaps TRBD2 as D (5 bases). Trimming pared 5 bases from V and 2 bases from J, leaving 10 bases between. Germline V CDR1 and CDR2: MNHEY, SVGAGI. The CDR3 is 15 residues long. The CDR3 bases are TGTGCCAGCAGTCCCCGGGAACCTGGGGCCAACGTCCTGACTTTC. It yields the protein CASSPREPGANVLTF.